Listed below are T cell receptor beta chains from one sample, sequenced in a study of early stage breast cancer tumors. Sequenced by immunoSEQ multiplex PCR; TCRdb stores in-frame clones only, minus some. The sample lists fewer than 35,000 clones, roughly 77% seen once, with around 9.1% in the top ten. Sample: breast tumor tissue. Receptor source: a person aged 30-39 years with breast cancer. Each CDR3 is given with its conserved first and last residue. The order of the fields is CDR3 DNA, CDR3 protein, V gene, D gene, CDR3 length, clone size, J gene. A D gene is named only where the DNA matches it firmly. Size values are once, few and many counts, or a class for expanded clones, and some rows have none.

CDR3nt: TGTGCCAGCAGTTTAGGTCAGGAGGTTCAGCCCCAGCATTTT; CDR3aa: CASSLGQEVQPQHF; v_gene: TRBV28; d_gene: NA; len: 14; abundance: NA; j_gene: TRBJ1-5
CDR3nt: TGCAGCGCCAATACAGGGGGCGTCACTGAAGCTTTCTTT; CDR3aa: CSANTGGVTEAFF; v_gene: TRBV29-1; d_gene: TRBD1; len: 13; abundance: NA; j_gene: TRBJ1-1
CDR3nt: TGTGCCAGCAGCTCAGAGGGGACTAGCGGGAGGGCTGAGCAGTTCTTC; CDR3aa: CASSSEGTSGRAEQFF; v_gene: TRBV11-2; d_gene: TRBD2; len: 16; abundance: NA; j_gene: TRBJ2-1
CDR3nt: TGTGCCAGCAGCCCGCGGGGACTGCTGAACACTGAAGCTTTCTTT; CDR3aa: CASSPRGLLNTEAFF; v_gene: TRBV6-1; d_gene: NA; len: 15; abundance: medium-sized; j_gene: TRBJ1-1
CDR3nt: TGTGCCAGCTCATTTACAGGGGAGAATTCACCCCTCCACTTT; CDR3aa: CASSFTGENSPLHF; v_gene: TRBV18; d_gene: TRBD1; len: 14; abundance: NA; j_gene: TRBJ1-6
CDR3nt: TGCGCCAGCAGCTCGAACCGCCTACGGGGCGACCTTAAAAATGAGCAGTTCTTC; CDR3aa: CASSSNRLRGDLKNEQFF; v_gene: TRBV5-1; d_gene: NA; len: 18; abundance: NA; j_gene: TRBJ2-1
CDR3nt: TGTGCCAGCTCACCGGGGCGGCTCTCCTACGAGCAGTACTTC; CDR3aa: CASSPGRLSYEQYF; v_gene: TRBV18; d_gene: NA; len: 14; abundance: NA; j_gene: TRBJ2-7
CDR3nt: TGTGCCAGCAGTTTAAACTTTAACTATGGCTACACCTTC; CDR3aa: CASSLNFNYGYTF; v_gene: TRBV27; d_gene: NA; len: 13; abundance: few; j_gene: TRBJ1-2
CDR3nt: TGTGCCAGCAGCCCGACAGGGGCCCAGGGGTTTTCAAATGAAAAACTGTTTTTT; CDR3aa: CASSPTGAQGFSNEKLFF; v_gene: TRBV7-9; d_gene: TRBD1; len: 18; abundance: NA; j_gene: TRBJ1-4
CDR3nt: TGCGCCAGCAGCTTGGAGGTTCACACCGGGGAGCTGTTTTTT; CDR3aa: CASSLEVHTGELFF; v_gene: TRBV5-1; d_gene: NA; len: 14; abundance: few; j_gene: TRBJ2-2
CDR3nt: TGTGCCAGTAAATCGGGAGGGTATCAGCCCCAGCATTTT; CDR3aa: CASKSGGYQPQHF; v_gene: TRBV19; d_gene: NA; len: 13; abundance: NA; j_gene: TRBJ1-5
CDR3nt: TGCGCCAGCAGCTGGGACAGACCGTATGGCTACACCTTC; CDR3aa: CASSWDRPYGYTF; v_gene: TRBV5-1; d_gene: TRBD1; len: 13; abundance: NA; j_gene: TRBJ1-2
CDR3nt: TGTGCCAGCAGCTTACCTAGCGGGGCGGACAATGAGCAGTTCTTC; CDR3aa: CASSLPSGADNEQFF; v_gene: TRBV7-9; d_gene: TRBD2; len: 15; abundance: NA; j_gene: TRBJ2-1
CDR3nt: TGTGCCAGCAAAGGGACTAGCGGGAGGGCCTCCCAAGAGACCCAGTACTTC; CDR3aa: CASKGTSGRASQETQYF; v_gene: TRBV18; d_gene: TRBD2; len: 17; abundance: NA; j_gene: TRBJ2-5
CDR3nt: TGCGCCAGCAGCCCTGGACATGGATCCTACGAGCAGTACTTC; CDR3aa: CASSPGHGSYEQYF; v_gene: TRBV5-1; d_gene: NA; len: 14; abundance: NA; j_gene: TRBJ2-7
CDR3nt: TGCGCCAGCAGCTCGGTACTAGCGGATGAGCAGTTCTTC; CDR3aa: CASSSVLADEQFF; v_gene: TRBV5-1; d_gene: TRBD2; len: 13; abundance: NA; j_gene: TRBJ2-1
CDR3nt: TGTGCCAGCAGTTTAGTCTTTCAGACCGCAGAGCAGTTCTTC; CDR3aa: CASSLVFQTAEQFF; v_gene: TRBV27; d_gene: NA; len: 14; abundance: few; j_gene: TRBJ2-1
CDR3nt: TGTGCCAGCAACCGGGTTTCCGAGGGTTCACCCCTCCACTTT; CDR3aa: CASNRVSEGSPLHF; v_gene: TRBV11-2; d_gene: NA; len: 14; abundance: few; j_gene: TRBJ1-6
CDR3nt: TGCGCCAGCAGCCTGGGGACAGTGGACTATGGCTACACCTTC; CDR3aa: CASSLGTVDYGYTF; v_gene: TRBV5-1; d_gene: TRBD1; len: 14; abundance: NA; j_gene: TRBJ1-2
CDR3nt: TGTGCCAGCAATAGGGGGGGTGAGCAGTTCTTC; CDR3aa: CASNRGGEQFF; v_gene: TRBV6-5; d_gene: NA; len: 11; abundance: NA; j_gene: TRBJ2-1
CDR3nt: TGTGCCAGCAACCAACAACGAATCGACGAGCAGTACTTC; CDR3aa: CASNQQRIDEQYF; v_gene: TRBV7-2; d_gene: NA; len: 13; abundance: NA; j_gene: TRBJ2-7
CDR3nt: TGTGCCAGTACGCCAGGGGAAACCTATGGCTACACCTTC; CDR3aa: CASTPGETYGYTF; v_gene: TRBV19; d_gene: NA; len: 13; abundance: NA; j_gene: TRBJ1-2
CDR3nt: TGCGCCAGCAGCCAGGAATCAAGACAGGCCATGAAACCCGGGGAGCTGTTTTTT; CDR3aa: CASSQESRQAMKPGELFF; v_gene: TRBV4-1; d_gene: NA; len: 18; abundance: once; j_gene: TRBJ2-2
CDR3nt: TGTGCCAGTAGTATTCGACGGCTCCATGGCTACACCTTC; CDR3aa: CASSIRRLHGYTF; v_gene: TRBV19; d_gene: NA; len: 13; abundance: NA; j_gene: TRBJ1-2
CDR3nt: TGTGCCAGCAGCTTGGCCCACTCGGGACAGCCCTCCTACGAGCAGTACTTC; CDR3aa: CASSLAHSGQPSYEQYF; v_gene: TRBV5-8; d_gene: TRBD1; len: 17; abundance: few; j_gene: TRBJ2-7
CDR3nt: TGTGCCAGTAGTAACCCCTCGGGGCTGACCTATGAGCAGTACTTC; CDR3aa: CASSNPSGLTYEQYF; v_gene: TRBV19; d_gene: NA; len: 15; abundance: NA; j_gene: TRBJ2-7
CDR3nt: TGTGCCAGCAGTTACACCGGGGGCGGTGAAGCTTTCTTT; CDR3aa: CASSYTGGGEAFF; v_gene: TRBV6-6; d_gene: NA; len: 13; abundance: NA; j_gene: TRBJ1-1
CDR3nt: TGTGCCAGCAGTTTCCCCCTAGCGGGAGCATCCTACGAGCAGTACTTC; CDR3aa: CASSFPLAGASYEQYF; v_gene: TRBV28; d_gene: TRBD2; len: 16; abundance: NA; j_gene: TRBJ2-7
CDR3nt: TGTGCCAGCAGGGGCTGGCTCTCGGCCGGGGAGCTGTTTTTT; CDR3aa: CASRGWLSAGELFF; v_gene: TRBV4-2; d_gene: NA; len: 14; abundance: NA; j_gene: TRBJ2-2
CDR3nt: TGTGCCAGCAGCCGGACTAGCGGGAGACACAATGAGCAGTTCTTC; CDR3aa: CASSRTSGRHNEQFF; v_gene: TRBV11-3; d_gene: TRBD2; len: 15; abundance: NA; j_gene: TRBJ2-1
CDR3nt: TGTGCCAGCAGTTATGGTAATTCACCCCTCCACTTT; CDR3aa: CASSYGNSPLHF; v_gene: TRBV6-6; d_gene: NA; len: 12; abundance: NA; j_gene: TRBJ1-6
CDR3nt: TGTGCCAGTCAGGGACAGAAGAACACTGAAGCTTTCTTT; CDR3aa: CASQGQKNTEAFF; v_gene: TRBV2; d_gene: TRBD1; len: 13; abundance: NA; j_gene: TRBJ1-1
CDR3nt: TGTGCCAGCTGCCGGGGACCCATTGTAAGTGAGCAGTTCTTC; CDR3aa: CASCRGPIVSEQFF; v_gene: TRBV27; d_gene: NA; len: 14; abundance: NA; j_gene: TRBJ2-1
CDR3nt: TGTGCCATCAGTGGACAGGGGAACGATGGCTACACCTTC; CDR3aa: CAISGQGNDGYTF; v_gene: TRBV10-3; d_gene: TRBD1; len: 13; abundance: NA; j_gene: TRBJ1-2
CDR3nt: TGCGCCAGCAACCCGGGGCAGGGTAACTACGAGCAGTACTTC; CDR3aa: CASNPGQGNYEQYF; v_gene: TRBV5-1; d_gene: NA; len: 14; abundance: NA; j_gene: TRBJ2-7
CDR3nt: TGTGCCAGCAGCGCCTGGGGGGGGTTGTACGAGCAGTACTTC; CDR3aa: CASSAWGGLYEQYF; v_gene: TRBV5-6; d_gene: TRBD2; len: 14; abundance: NA; j_gene: TRBJ2-7
CDR3nt: TGTGCCAGCAGCTTAGAAGGGAACACCGGGGAGCTGTTTTTT; CDR3aa: CASSLEGNTGELFF; v_gene: TRBV5-4; d_gene: NA; len: 14; abundance: NA; j_gene: TRBJ2-2
CDR3nt: TGTGCCAGCAGCTCCAGGGAGTGGGTCTACGAGCAGTACTTC; CDR3aa: CASSSREWVYEQYF; v_gene: TRBV11-2; d_gene: NA; len: 14; abundance: NA; j_gene: TRBJ2-7
CDR3nt: TGTGCCAGCAGGACCACAGGGGGGGATGGCTACACCTTC; CDR3aa: CASRTTGGDGYTF; v_gene: TRBV6-1; d_gene: TRBD1; len: 13; abundance: NA; j_gene: TRBJ1-2
CDR3nt: TGTGCCATCAGTGTCGGGGGTGAGGGGGAGACCCAGTACTTC; CDR3aa: CAISVGGEGETQYF; v_gene: TRBV10-3; d_gene: NA; len: 14; abundance: NA; j_gene: TRBJ2-5
CDR3nt: TGTGCCAGCAGCTTAGAGAGGGGACTAGCGGGAAACACAGATACGCAGTATTTT; CDR3aa: CASSLERGLAGNTDTQYF; v_gene: TRBV11-2; d_gene: TRBD2; len: 18; abundance: NA; j_gene: TRBJ2-3
CDR3nt: TGCGCCAGCAGCGGGGTTAGCGGGAAGCAGTTCTTC; CDR3aa: CASSGVSGKQFF; v_gene: TRBV10-1; d_gene: TRBD2; len: 12; abundance: few; j_gene: TRBJ2-1
CDR3nt: TGTGCCAGCAGACCCGACCGATCCACAGCTGGCTACACCTTC; CDR3aa: CASRPDRSTAGYTF; v_gene: TRBV6-5; d_gene: NA; len: 14; abundance: NA; j_gene: TRBJ1-2
CDR3nt: TGTGCCAGCAGTAACGGGGGGGGCAGTAATGAAAAACTGTTTTTT; CDR3aa: CASSNGGGSNEKLFF; v_gene: TRBV28; d_gene: NA; len: 15; abundance: NA; j_gene: TRBJ1-4
CDR3nt: TGCGCCAGCAGCCAAGGGGACTACCCTAGCACAGATACGCAGTATTTT; CDR3aa: CASSQGDYPSTDTQYF; v_gene: TRBV4-3; d_gene: TRBD2; len: 16; abundance: NA; j_gene: TRBJ2-3
CDR3nt: TGTGCCAGCAGCGTCAGCGGGAGGGCCTACGAGCAGTACTTC; CDR3aa: CASSVSGRAYEQYF; v_gene: TRBV9; d_gene: TRBD2; len: 14; abundance: NA; j_gene: TRBJ2-7
CDR3nt: TGTGCCAGCAGCTTAGTAGGGCCCGAGGAAACCCAGTACTTC; CDR3aa: CASSLVGPEETQYF; v_gene: TRBV7-9; d_gene: NA; len: 14; abundance: NA; j_gene: TRBJ2-5
CDR3nt: TGTGCCAGCAGCTTAAGACAGGGGGACACTGAAGCTTTCTTT; CDR3aa: CASSLRQGDTEAFF; v_gene: TRBV7-3; d_gene: TRBD1; len: 14; abundance: NA; j_gene: TRBJ1-1
CDR3nt: TGTGCCAGCACCGGGGGTGGCGGGAGTTACAATGAGCAGTTCTTC; CDR3aa: CASTGGGGSYNEQFF; v_gene: TRBV7-9; d_gene: TRBD2; len: 15; abundance: once; j_gene: TRBJ2-1
CDR3nt: TGTGCCAGCAGTGAATCTGGGACAGGTGTTTCCTACGAGCAGTACTTC; CDR3aa: CASSESGTGVSYEQYF; v_gene: TRBV25-1; d_gene: TRBD1; len: 16; abundance: NA; j_gene: TRBJ2-7
CDR3nt: TGTGCCAGCAGCGCCAGGACAGAAGATGAAAAACTGTTTTTT; CDR3aa: CASSARTEDEKLFF; v_gene: TRBV9; d_gene: NA; len: 14; abundance: NA; j_gene: TRBJ1-4
CDR3nt: TGCGCCAGCAGCATGGCCAGAAACACCGGGGAGCTGTTTTTT; CDR3aa: CASSMARNTGELFF; v_gene: TRBV5-1; d_gene: NA; len: 14; abundance: NA; j_gene: TRBJ2-2
CDR3nt: TGCGCCAGCAGCTTGATCCCGGGAGAGGCCGGGGAGCTGTTTTTT; CDR3aa: CASSLIPGEAGELFF; v_gene: TRBV5-1; d_gene: NA; len: 15; abundance: NA; j_gene: TRBJ2-2
CDR3nt: TGTGCCAGCAGCTCCGGACTAGCGGGAGGTATAGATGAGCAGTTCTTC; CDR3aa: CASSSGLAGGIDEQFF; v_gene: TRBV7-9; d_gene: TRBD2; len: 16; abundance: NA; j_gene: TRBJ2-1
CDR3nt: TGTGCCAGCAGCCCGGGGACTACTCAAGAGCAGTTCTTC; CDR3aa: CASSPGTTQEQFF; v_gene: TRBV5-5; d_gene: TRBD2; len: 13; abundance: few; j_gene: TRBJ2-1
CDR3nt: TGCAGTGCTAGAGTACAGGTTGAAGCTTTCTTT; CDR3aa: CSARVQVEAFF; v_gene: TRBV20-1; d_gene: NA; len: 11; abundance: NA; j_gene: TRBJ1-1
CDR3nt: TGTGCCAGGGGATCAGCGGGAGGGCCCCACGAGCAGTACTTC; CDR3aa: CARGSAGGPHEQYF; v_gene: TRBV2; d_gene: TRBD2; len: 14; abundance: NA; j_gene: TRBJ2-7
CDR3nt: TGTGCCAGCAGCCCCGGACAGCTAAGCAATCAGCCCCAGCATTTT; CDR3aa: CASSPGQLSNQPQHF; v_gene: TRBV5-5; d_gene: NA; len: 15; abundance: once; j_gene: TRBJ1-5
CDR3nt: TGTGCCAGCAGCTTCACAGTTGGAAACACCATATATTTT; CDR3aa: CASSFTVGNTIYF; v_gene: TRBV7-2; d_gene: NA; len: 13; abundance: NA; j_gene: TRBJ1-3
CDR3nt: TGTGCCAGCAGTTACTCTCAGGGGGCGGATTCACCCCTCCACTTT; CDR3aa: CASSYSQGADSPLHF; v_gene: TRBV6-6; d_gene: TRBD1; len: 15; abundance: NA; j_gene: TRBJ1-6